This section outlines one TCR beta chain sequence together with its context. The target antigen is unknown. This sample is drawn from a study of T cell responses to AZD1222 COVID-19 vaccine. Germline V gives CDR1 SGDLS, CDR2 YYNGEE. This CDR3 contains 15 residues. Trimming removed 4 bases from V and 7 bases from J, with 18 bases in between. Produced via immunoSEQ multiplex PCR; TCRdb's table is partial and in-frame only. Of roughly 110,000 clones in the sample, roughly 87% were seen once. Overall study findings and caveats: Clonal diversity may have been underestimated, and the donors were mostly white British, with more females than males.

This clonotype was obtained from an adult who received the AZD1222 COVID-19 vaccine. The rearrangement joins TRBV9 to TRBJ1-5, with D perhaps TRBD1 (5 bases). The specimen comprised peripheral blood, sampled 28 days after the second AZD1222 dose. The CDR3 reads CASSRDGKSGQPQHF. The CDR3 DNA reads TGTGCCAGCAGCCGGGACGGAAAATCGGGACAGCCCCAGCATTTT.